This passage covers 32 T cell receptor beta chains from one sample sequenced in a study of identical twins. In TCRdb, the 5' RACE reads were re-called with MiXCR into one record per CDR3 protein. There are around 550,000 distinct CDR3 sequences in the sample; 13% to 15% occur only once, and roughly 0.44% lies in the top ten. The data also belong to a second study, concerning yellow fever vaccine responses in identical twins.

The specimen sequenced was CD4+ T cells sorted from blood. All receptors come from a woman aged 18-35 years in good health.

The chain carries TRBV29-1 and TRBJ2-3, with TRBD2 matching 10 bases. Trimming took 3 bases from V and 0 from J; bases not matched to a gene: 9. Germline CDR1 is SQVTM and CDR2 is ANQGSEA. The CDR3 loop spans 17 amino acids. The CDR3 sequence: CSVDASGRQFSTDTQYF. The CDR3 DNA reads as TGCAGCGTTGACGCTAGCGGGAGACAGTTCAGCACAGATACGCAGTATTTT.

This clonotype showed up just a few times. The gene calls are TRBV5-6 and TRBJ2-2; D is uncertain. The V gene's germline CDR1 is SGHDT and CDR2 YYEEEE. V was cut by 1 base and J by 6 bases, with 16 bases left in between. CDR3 size: 16 residues. The CDR3 nucleotides read TGTGCCAGCAGCTTGAATGAGCCTCTAAGGCCCGGGGAGCTGTTTTTT. It translates to CASSLNEPLRPGELFF.

This clonotype was detected only once. CDR3 nucleotides: TGTGCCAGCAGCTCACCAGAAAAGCAGTTCTTC. This gives the protein CASSSPEKQFF. This rearrangement joins TRBV7-9 to TRBJ2-1; no firm D call. This CDR3 is 11 amino acids long. Germline lookup yields CDR1 SEHNR and CDR2 FQNEAQ (reference sequence). V was trimmed by 4 bases and J by 11 bases, leaving 9 bases between them.

This clonotype came up many times. The chain uses TRBV12-3 or TRBV12-4 and TRBJ2-5; perhaps TRBD1 as D (5 bases). V was clipped by 3 bases and J by 1 base, with 6 bases between them. The CDR3 covers 13 residues. CDR3 loop: CASSFTGQETQYF. The CDR3 nucleotides read TGTGCCAGCAGTTTCACAGGCCAAGAGACCCAGTACTTC.

This rearrangement joins TRBV10-3 to TRBJ2-7; 10 bases line up with TRBD2. V was pared by 5 bases and J by 6 bases, with 10 bases of the junction left unmatched. The germline gives CDR1 ENHRY, CDR2 SYGVKD. The CDR3 length is 15 residues. Written as DNA, the CDR3 is TGTGCCATCAGTCCCCTAGCGGGAGAGTCGGGCGAGCAGTACTTC. Translated: CAISPLAGESGEQYF.

This clonotype has only a few counts. This rearrangement joins TRBV3-1 to TRBJ2-1; 10 bases are shared with TRBD2. CDR1 is LGHDT and CDR2 is YNNKEL in the germline V gene (reference sequence). CDR3 length: 14 amino acids. With 4 bases clipped from V and 8 bases from J, the junction kept 5 bases outside the gene matches. CDR3 residues: CASSRGLAVHEQFF. The DNA for the CDR3 is TGTGCCAGCAGCCGAGGACTAGCGGTCCATGAGCAGTTCTTC.

Many counts were recorded for this clonotype. The rearrangement uses TRBV7-2 and TRBJ2-7; possible D gene TRBD1, 5 bases. V was pared by 3 bases and J by 8 bases, with 14 bases between. In germline, CDR1 is SGHTA, CDR2 FQGNSA. The CDR3 contains 13 residues. As DNA, the CDR3 is TGTGCCAGCAGCTTTACGCAAAAGGGGCAGCAGTACTTC. This translates into CASSFTQKGQQYF. Combining the CDR3 with reference TRBV7-2 and TRBJ2-7 gives the whole variable domain GAGVSQSPSNKVTEKGKDVELRCDPISGHTALYWYRQSLGQGLEFLIYFQGNSAPDKSGLPSDRFSAERTGGSVSTLTIQRTQQEDSAVYLCASSFTQKGQQYFGPGTRLTVT.

V and J are TRBV24-1 and TRBJ1-2; unclear D gene. This CDR3 spans 12 amino acids. CDR1 and CDR2 from the germline V gene are KGHDR and SFDVKD. Trimming left V 6 bases short and J 8 bases short, with 12 bases between. The CDR3 loop is CATSRVGEGYTF. The CDR3 DNA reads as TGTGCCACCAGTAGGGTAGGAGAGGGCTACACCTTC.

The chain couples TRBV12-3 or TRBV12-4 to TRBJ2-1; D ambiguous. The CDR3 contains 14 residues. The germline V and J ends were trimmed by 1 base and 4 bases, with 8 bases remaining between them. CDR3 DNA: TGTGCCAGCAGTTTAGGGTACTTATACAATGAGCAGTTCTTC. Its protein product is CASSLGYLYNEQFF.

This clonotype was detected only a few times. This rearrangement joins TRBV5-1 to TRBJ2-1; 9 bases align to TRBD1. This CDR3 region has 17 residues. V lost 4 bases to trimming and J lost 4 bases; unmatched junction nucleotides: 12. Germline values: CDR1 SGHRS, CDR2 YFSETQ. Here the CDR3 reads CASSRPGQGKEYNEQFF. CDR3 coding DNA: TGCGCCAGCAGCAGACCGGGACAGGGAAAGGAGTACAATGAGCAGTTCTTC.

This clonotype was seen only a few times. The chain uses TRBV12-3 or TRBV12-4 and TRBJ2-1; D perhaps matches TRBD2 (6 bases). V dropped 5 bases and J dropped 6 bases, with 14 bases sitting between them. This CDR3 comprises 14 residues. The CDR3: CASSVGGARNEQFF. The CDR3 DNA reads TGTGCCAGCAGTGTAGGAGGGGCTCGCAATGAGCAGTTCTTC.

This clonotype appeared many times. The chain combines TRBV28 with TRBJ2-7; TRBD1 matches at 12 bases. CDR3 length equals 15 residues. V lost 6 bases, J lost 4 bases, and 7 bases stayed unmatched. Germline V lookup: CDR1 MDHEN, CDR2 SYDVKM. The CDR3 coding sequence is TGTGCCAGCAGGGAGGGACAGGGGGCGAGTTACGAGCAGTACTTC. Translating gives CASREGQGASYEQYF.

Many counts were recorded for this clonotype. The chain joins TRBV7-2 to TRBJ2-2; D is undetermined. Germline CDR1 is SGHTA and CDR2 is FQGNSA. The CDR3 is 14 amino acids. V lost 1 base and J lost 5, with 8 bases in between. The DNA of the CDR3 is TGTGCCAGCAGCTTAGTTACCGGGACCGGGGAGCTGTTTTTT. This sequence encodes CASSLVTGTGELFF.

V is TRBV5-1 and J is TRBJ2-3; 9 bases fit TRBD2. The CDR3 has 16 amino acids. With V trimmed by 3 bases and J by 3 bases, 8 bases remained unmatched. Germline V gene data show CDR1 as SGHRS and CDR2 as YFSETQ. The chain's CDR3 is CASSSDPGLATDTQYF. In nucleotides, the CDR3 is TGCGCCAGCAGCTCCGACCCGGGACTAGCAACAGATACGCAGTATTTT.

The chain uses TRBV20-1 and TRBJ2-7, with 10 bases lining up with TRBD2. This CDR3 has 14 residues. Germline V gives CDR1 DFQATT, CDR2 SNEGSKA (reference sequence). The J segment lost 2 bases and the V segment lost 3 bases, leaving 4 bases of the junction unmatched. CDR3 amino acids: CSASGTSGTYEQYF. CDR3 coding DNA: TGCAGTGCTAGTGGTACTAGCGGGACCTACGAGCAGTACTTC.

This clonotype has a handful of counts. The genes are TRBV10-3 and TRBJ2-1; TRBD2 matches 7 bases. The CDR3 loop spans 14 amino acids. Trimming at V came to 8 bases and at J to 8 bases, leaving 12 bases not matched to a gene. Germline CDR1 is ENHRY and CDR2 is SYGVKD. The chain's CDR3 is CAISGGRALDEQFF. CDR3 DNA sequence: TGTGCCATCTCTGGAGGGAGGGCCTTAGATGAGCAGTTCTTC.

This clonotype showed up just a few times. This chain links TRBV20-1 with TRBJ2-1, with 9 bases matching TRBD1. CDR1 and CDR2 (germline): DFQATT, SNEGSKA (reference sequence). CDR3 length equals 14 residues. V gave up 6 bases and J gave up 5 bases; unmatched junction bases: 8. CDR3 in DNA: TGCAGTGCAATACCGGGACAGGGCCACAATGAGCAGTTCTTC. It codes for CSAIPGQGHNEQFF.

J is TRBJ2-1 and V is TRBV5-5, with D perhaps matching TRBD2 (5 bases). The germline CDR1 and CDR2 sequences are SGHKS and YYEKEE (reference sequence). Between the trimmed V and J ends, which lost 4 bases and 8 bases, there was a span of 19 bases. This CDR3 has 15 amino acids. The CDR3 loop is CASSLAAGLGDEQFF. For the CDR3, the DNA is TGTGCCAGCAGCCTGGCAGCTGGACTTGGGGATGAGCAGTTCTTC.

V and J are TRBV28 and TRBJ2-7, with D unclear. Germline V gene lookup returns CDR1 MDHEN and CDR2 SYDVKM. V lost 3 bases to trimming and J lost 5 bases, with 11 bases between them. The CDR3 extends over 13 amino acids. The CDR3: CASSFLVNHEQYF. The CDR3 DNA is TGTGCCAGCAGTTTTTTAGTTAACCACGAGCAGTACTTC.

The rearrangement joins TRBV2 to TRBJ1-1; 8 nucleotides line up with TRBD1. J was trimmed by 1 base and V by 5 bases; bases with no gene match: 12. The CDR3 totals 17 residues. Germline values: CDR1 SNHLY, CDR2 FYNNEI. CDR3 in amino acids: CASSPVATGAQNTEAFF. CDR3 DNA sequence: TGTGCCAGCAGTCCCGTAGCGACAGGGGCCCAGAACACTGAAGCTTTCTTT.

This clonotype was counted many times. The chain is built from TRBV4-1 and TRBJ1-1; D not resolved. The CDR3 loop spans 13 amino acids. CDR1 and CDR2 (germline): MGHRA, YSYEKL. V lost 0 bases to trimming and J lost 1 base, with 3 bases between them. The CDR3 sequence is CASSQEQNTEAFF. The CDR3, as DNA: TGCGCCAGCAGCCAAGAACAGAACACTGAAGCTTTCTTT.

This clonotype was picked up a small number of times. The V and J genes are TRBV27 and TRBJ2-3; 8 bases are a match to TRBD2. J gave up 6 bases and V 1 base, and 12 bases lay outside the gene matches. Germline V gives CDR1 MNHEY, CDR2 SMNVEV (reference sequence). The CDR3 is made up of 17 amino acids. In nucleotides, the CDR3 is TGTGCCAGCAGTTTATTGGGTAGCGGGGCCCTTCGGGATACGCAGTATTTT. It specifies CASSLLGSGALRDTQYF.

In nucleotides, the CDR3 is TGTGCCAGCAGTGAAGTTGGGCCCTCCGAGCAGTACGTC. Translated: CASSEVGPSEQYV. V and J are TRBV6-1 and TRBJ2-7; D uncertain. The germline V gene encodes CDR1 MNHNS and CDR2 SASEGT. The CDR3 runs 13 residues. Between the trimmed V and J ends, which lost 1 base and 6 bases, there was a span of 10 bases.

The V and J genes are TRBV14 and TRBJ2-4; D tentatively reads TRBD1 or TRBD2 (6 bases each). The CDR3 totals 17 residues. Germline V gives CDR1 SGHDN, CDR2 FVKESK. V dropped 0 bases and J dropped 3 bases, with 15 bases sitting between them. CDR3 coding DNA: TGTGCCAGCAGCCAAGACCGGGGGCCGAATTTCAAAAACATTCAGTACTTC. Protein: CASSQDRGPNFKNIQYF.

This clonotype was seen repeatedly, ten times or more. The chain joins TRBV20-1 to TRBJ2-1, with 11 bases matching TRBD2. This CDR3 comprises 15 residues. CDR1 and CDR2 from the germline V gene are DFQATT and SNEGSKA (reference sequence). V gave up 6 bases and J gave up 6 bases; unmatched junction bases: 10. Written as DNA, the CDR3 is TGCAGTGCAATAGCGGGAGGGGCCCCAGTCAATGAGCAGTTCTTC. It translates to CSAIAGGAPVNEQFF.

CDR3 coding DNA: TGTGCCAGCAGCCATATAAACTCTGGGGCCAACGTCCTGACTTTC. Protein sequence: CASSHINSGANVLTF. The chain couples TRBV7-9 to TRBJ2-6; D call uncertain. CDR1 SEHNR and CDR2 FQNEAQ come from the germline V gene (reference sequence). V lost 5 bases and J 0 bases, leaving 8 bases between the germline ends. The CDR3 is 15 amino acids.

This chain connects TRBV28 to TRBJ2-2; the D gene is possibly TRBD1 (6 bases). There are 15 residues in the CDR3. Trimming removed 7 bases from V and 4 bases from J, with 16 bases in between. From germline, CDR1 is MDHEN and CDR2 SYDVKM. The CDR3 loop is CASTLRGHTTGELFF. CDR3 bases: TGTGCCAGCACCTTAAGGGGACATACCACCGGGGAGCTGTTTTTT.

CDR3 protein: CASSQDGTGIYEQYV. The CDR3, as DNA: TGTGCCAGCAGCCAAGACGGGACAGGAATCTACGAGCAGTACGTC. The chain is built from TRBV3-1 and TRBJ2-7; 8 positions match TRBD1. There are 15 residues in the CDR3. The germline V gene has CDR1 LGHDT and CDR2 YNNKEL (reference sequence). Trimming removed 0 bases from V and 3 bases from J; junction bases left unmatched: 4.

This chain connects TRBV11-2 to TRBJ2-4; TRBD1 aligns across 10 bases. CDR3 length equals 15 residues. CDR1 is SGHAT, CDR2 FQNNGV, per germline. The J segment lost 3 bases and the V segment lost 4 bases, leaving 3 bases of the junction unmatched. In DNA form, the CDR3 reads TGTGCCAGCAGCTGGACAGGGGGGGACAAAAACATTCAGTACTTC. As protein: CASSWTGGDKNIQYF.

This clonotype was observed at least ten times. V and J are TRBV25-1 and TRBJ1-1, with D unresolved. With 4 bases removed from V and 4 bases from J, the gap between germline ends came to 7 bases. There are 12 residues in the CDR3. Germline values: CDR1 MGHDK, CDR2 SYGVNS. The CDR3 coding sequence is TGTGCCAGCAGTGTGTTAGGCACTGAAGCTTTCTTT. It codes for CASSVLGTEAFF. Together with reference TRBV25-1 and TRBJ1-1, the CDR3 gives the full variable domain: EADIYQTPRYLVIGTGKKITLECSQTMGHDKMYWYQQDPGMELHLIHYSYGVNSTEKGDLSSESTVSRIRTEHFPLTLESARPSHTSQYLCASSVLGTEAFFGQGTRLTVV.

V gene TRBV5-6 combines with J gene TRBJ2-3; D call uncertain. This CDR3 has 17 amino acids. Germline loops: CDR1 SGHDT, CDR2 YYEEEE. Trimming removed 3 bases at V and 0 bases at J, with 17 bases between. In DNA form, the CDR3 reads TGTGCCAGCAGCTCGCACCTGACCCACTCTAGCACAGATACGCAGTATTTT. The encoded protein is CASSSHLTHSSTDTQYF.

J is TRBJ2-3 and V is TRBV5-5; 9 nucleotides line up with TRBD2. CDR3 length: 16 residues. The germline V gene has CDR1 SGHKS and CDR2 YYEKEE (reference sequence). With V trimmed by 6 bases and J by 4 bases, 12 bases remained unmatched. The CDR3 region has the DNA TGTGCCAGCACCGTGGGGGCGGGAGGGCCTTCAGATACGCAGTATTTT. Translating it yields CASTVGAGGPSDTQYF.